This TCR beta chain was documented in a study of blood T cells in healthy people across ages. General study findings and limits: Diversity of TCR beta per million T cells declined in a roughly linear way with age.

The second PCR ran about 6 to 12 cycles with a sample-barcoded 5' primer and J-beta primers. TCRdb itself ran the 5' RACE reads through MiXCR, one entry per CDR3 protein. The data show some 1.5 million distinct CDR3 sequences, with roughly 27% seen just once and over 7% held by the top ten. As concerns this clonotype: Its target is not known.

This receptor was taken from a woman aged 25 to 45 in good health. Sequenced input: blood.

DNA for the CDR3: TGTGCCAGCAGTGAATATCTGGGCCGGAGCTCCTATAATTCACCCCTCCACTTT. Amino acid sequence: CASSEYLGRSSYNSPLHF. The chain joins TRBV25-1 to TRBJ1-6; D is undetermined. Germline CDR1 reads MGHDK; CDR2 reads SYGVNS. The CDR3 covers 18 residues. The V and J ends lost 0 bases and 0 bases respectively, with 12 bases between them.